Listed here is a single T cell receptor beta chain. Its antigen remains unknown. The data are from a study of CD8 T cells in ankylosing spondylitis. Study results and caveats: For ankylosing spondylitis blood, a TCR beta motif of eight or nine highly homologous variants appeared characteristic.

Germline lookup yields CDR1 SNHLY and CDR2 FYNNEI. V was shortened by 6 bases and J by 5 bases, with 17 bases between the two germline ends. The CDR3 spans 15 residues. From the 5' RACE reads, TCRdb called clonotypes with MiXCR, one entry per CDR3 protein. Among fewer than 550,000 distinct CDR3 sequences, roughly 5.3% were seen once, and the ten largest hold roughly 3.3%. The V and J genes are TRBV2 and TRBJ2-1; D gene unclear. Sequenced material: blood, either unsorted or a sorted T cell fraction (not recorded which). The sequence came from a male donor with ankylosing spondylitis. As DNA, the CDR3 is TGTGCCAGCAGGAAAGACGAGTATTCGGACAATGAGCAGTTCTTC. Protein sequence: CASRKDEYSDNEQFF.